One and the same sample provided the 14 T cell receptor beta chains below, sequenced in a study of blood T cells in healthy people across ages. Next came a second PCR, run for roughly 6 to 11 cycles, which used a sample-barcoded 5' primer along with a J-beta primer mix. TCRdb reprocessed the 5' RACE reads with MiXCR, giving one entry per CDR3 protein. The table has about 1,500,000 distinct CDR3 sequences, approximately 30% seen once. The sequencing input was blood. These receptor sequences come from a woman younger than 45 in good health.

V is TRBV7-9 and J is TRBJ2-7, with 10 bases identical to TRBD1. Per germline, CDR1 SEHNR and CDR2 FQNEAQ (reference sequence). This CDR3 is 15 amino acids long. Unmatched junction bases numbered 9, after V lost 6 bases and J lost 4 bases. Here the CDR3 reads CASRARQGAPYEQYF. In nucleotides, the CDR3 is TGTGCCAGCAGGGCCAGACAGGGGGCGCCATACGAGCAGTACTTC. The full variable domain, its missing parts supplied by reference TRBV7-9 and TRBJ2-7, is DTGVSQNPRHKITKRGQNVTFRCDPISEHNRLYWYRQTLGQGPEFLTYFQNEAQLEKSRLLSDRFSAERPKGSFSTLEIQRTEQGDSAMYLCASRARQGAPYEQYFGPGTRLTVT.

On this clonotype itself: The junction differs from germline at one of its ends, possibly a read error. The V gene is TRBV7-2, the J gene TRBJ1-2, with TRBD1 as a possible D gene (6 bases). This CDR3 is 16 amino acids long. In germline, CDR1 is SGHTA, CDR2 FQGNSA. CDR3 sequence (DNA): TGTGCCAGCAGCCCGACAGGTTTCTTAGCTAACCATGGCTACACCTTC. Its protein is CASSPTGFLANHGYTF. Filled out from reference TRBV7-2 and TRBJ1-2, the complete variable domain reads GAGVSQSPSNKVTEKGKDVELRCDPISGHTALYWYRQSLGQGLEFLIYFQGNSAPDKSGLPSDRFSAERTGGSVSTLTIQRTQQEDSAVYLCASSPTGFLANHGYTFGSGTRLTVV.

The V and J genes are TRBV14 and TRBJ2-7; D is possibly TRBD1 or TRBD2 (6 bases each). With 7 bases removed from V and 2 bases from J, the gap between germline ends came to 15 bases. Germline assignment: CDR1 SGHDN and CDR2 FVKESK. The CDR3 spans 14 residues. The CDR3 nucleotides read TGTGCCAGCAACATTGGAGGGGGGACCTACGAGCAGTACTTC. Translation gives CASNIGGGTYEQYF.

The rearrangement uses TRBV18 and TRBJ2-7; a weak D match, TRBD2 (5 bases). V lost 3 bases, J lost 7 bases, and 16 bases lay in between. CDR1 KGHSH and CDR2 LQKENI come from the germline V gene. This CDR3 region has 14 residues. The CDR3 DNA sequence: TGTGCCAGCTCACCCGGTTTCGGGAACAATGAGCAGTACTTC. This gives the protein CASSPGFGNNEQYF.

This clonotype was counted between two and nine times. The gene calls are TRBV2 and TRBJ2-1; TRBD2 matches 16 bases. This CDR3 has 14 amino acids. Germline CDR1 and CDR2: SNHLY and FYNNEI. V lost 7 bases to trimming and J lost 12 bases; unmatched junction nucleotides: 6. The CDR3 loop reads CASKPGTSGGGQFF. The CDR3 region has the DNA TGTGCCAGCAAGCCCGGGACTAGCGGGGGGGGGCAGTTCTTC.

The J gene is TRBJ2-3, the V gene TRBV4-1; either TRBD1 or TRBD2 may supply D (6 bases each). V was trimmed by 8 bases and J by 2 bases, leaving 20 bases between them. The germline V gene encodes CDR1 MGHRA and CDR2 YSYEKL. The CDR3 runs 16 residues. CDR3 coding DNA: TGCGCCAGCCGGGACATCGGTAGCGGCTACACAGATACGCAGTATTTT. Protein sequence: CASRDIGSGYTDTQYF.

The V and J genes are TRBV2 and TRBJ2-2; the D is unclear. Trimming removed 1 base at V and 0 bases at J, with 6 bases between. Germline V gene lookup returns CDR1 SNHLY and CDR2 FYNNEI. This CDR3 comprises 15 residues. Here the CDR3 reads CASSEESPNTGELFF. The CDR3 coding sequence is TGTGCCAGCAGTGAAGAGTCTCCGAACACCGGGGAGCTGTTTTTT. Full variable domain (missing parts from reference TRBV2 and TRBJ2-2): EPEVTQTPSHQVTQMGQEVILRCVPISNHLYFYWYRQILGQKVEFLVSFYNNEISEKSEIFDDQFSVERPDGSNFTLKIRSTKLEDSAMYFCASSEESPNTGELFFGEGSRLTVL.

The table lists this clonotype with many counts. The chain employs TRBV29-1 and TRBJ2-3, with 7 bases aligning to TRBD1. The trim removed 7 bases at V and 4 bases at J, leaving 8 bases unmatched. The germline V gene encodes CDR1 SQVTM and CDR2 ANQGSEA. The CDR3 is 13 amino acids. The CDR3 region is CSATGDRSDTQYF. Here the CDR3 DNA reads TGCAGCGCCACAGGGGACCGTTCAGATACGCAGTATTTT.

Notes on this clonotype: The junction departs from the called germline gene at one end, perhaps through a read error. The chain combines TRBV28 with TRBJ1-2; TRBD1 aligns across 9 bases. This CDR3 spans 16 amino acids. Germline V CDR1 and CDR2: MDHEN, SYDVKM. The CDR3 region has the DNA TGTGCCGGCAGCTCCTCCACGGGACAGGGAAACTATGGCTACACCTTC. Translated: CAGSSSTGQGNYGYTF.

The rearrangement joins TRBV3-1 to TRBJ2-5, with TRBD1 matching over 8 bases. The CDR3 is 14 residues long. The germline V gene has CDR1 LGHDT and CDR2 YNNKEL (reference sequence). With 5 bases clipped from V and 9 bases from J, the junction kept 11 bases outside the gene matches. Here the CDR3 DNA reads TGTGCCAGCAGCTATCAGGACAGGGAGGAGGCCCAGTACTTC. It codes for CASSYQDREEAQYF.

This clonotype occurred many times. The J gene is TRBJ2-3, the V gene TRBV7-2; the match to TRBD2 covers 10 bases. The CDR3 contains 15 residues. The junction had 8 bases not matched to a gene; V was cut back by 7 bases and J by 4 bases. CDR1 and CDR2 (germline): SGHTA, FQGNSA. The CDR3 bases are TGTGCCAGCACTCTTCTAGCGGGAGACCCAGATACGCAGTATTTT. This gives the protein CASTLLAGDPDTQYF.

This clonotype has a single count. This may arise from a read error, as a much more abundant clone is one base away. The chain joins TRBV7-2 to TRBJ2-1; a weak D match, TRBD1 (5 bases). The V and J ends lost 5 bases and 13 bases respectively, with 21 bases between them. This CDR3 has 14 residues. The germline V gene encodes CDR1 SGHTA and CDR2 FQGNSA. The CDR3 nucleotides read TGTGCCAGCAGCCCCCACCTAGGGGTTGAGACCCAGTTCTTC. This codes for CASSPHLGVETQFF.

This clonotype was seen a few times. The CDR3 loop reads CAIKGVEETQYF. DNA for the CDR3: TGTGCCATCAAGGGAGTCGAGGAGACCCAGTACTTC. The chain links TRBV10-3 to TRBJ2-5, with TRBD2 as a possible D gene (5 bases). This CDR3 region has 12 residues. Trimming took off 7 bases at V and 5 bases at J, with 11 bases between the two ends. Germline CDR1 is ENHRY and CDR2 is SYGVKD.

The table lists this clonotype with many counts. V usage is TRBV24-1 and J usage is TRBJ2-1, with TRBD1 matching 9 bases. CDR1 is KGHDR, CDR2 SFDVKD, per germline. There are 15 residues in the CDR3. Germline trimming cut 4 bases from V and 6 bases from J; bases unmatched to any gene: 6. CDR3 region: CATSDTGGATNEQFF. The CDR3 nucleotides read TGTGCCACCAGTGACACAGGGGGCGCGACCAATGAGCAGTTCTTC.